This T cell receptor beta chain came from a study of cytotoxic CD8 clonotypes in ibrutinib-treated CLL. The overall study: The response samples were taken once patients had been treated for a median of about 12 months, range 6 to 36.

With sequencing, the targeted depth ranged from 1 in 200,000 to 1 in 1 million T cells. Measured with immunoSEQ multiplex PCR; TCRdb has only the in-frame clones, and not every one. The data show about 140,000 clones, with around 93% seen just once and roughly 10% held by the top ten. Germline V gene data show CDR1 as MDHEN and CDR2 as SYDVKM. The CDR3 length is 13 residues. Trimming took 6 bases from V and 0 from J; bases not matched to a gene: 2. Comment on this clone: What it binds is unknown.

Overall study findings and caveats: Higher clonality was seen at ibrutinib response and a return toward baseline at progression. Clonality correlated strongly with circulating CD8+ T cells and exceeded age-matched healthy donors at baseline.

The TCR originated in a human donor with chronic lymphocytic leukemia. The V gene is TRBV28, the J gene TRBJ2-7; 7 positions match TRBD1. The sample in question was PBMCs, obtained after 12 months of ibrutinib treatment. CDR3 sequence (DNA): TGTGCCAGCAGGGGACAGTTCTCCTACGAGCAGTACTTC. Its translation: CASRGQFSYEQYF.